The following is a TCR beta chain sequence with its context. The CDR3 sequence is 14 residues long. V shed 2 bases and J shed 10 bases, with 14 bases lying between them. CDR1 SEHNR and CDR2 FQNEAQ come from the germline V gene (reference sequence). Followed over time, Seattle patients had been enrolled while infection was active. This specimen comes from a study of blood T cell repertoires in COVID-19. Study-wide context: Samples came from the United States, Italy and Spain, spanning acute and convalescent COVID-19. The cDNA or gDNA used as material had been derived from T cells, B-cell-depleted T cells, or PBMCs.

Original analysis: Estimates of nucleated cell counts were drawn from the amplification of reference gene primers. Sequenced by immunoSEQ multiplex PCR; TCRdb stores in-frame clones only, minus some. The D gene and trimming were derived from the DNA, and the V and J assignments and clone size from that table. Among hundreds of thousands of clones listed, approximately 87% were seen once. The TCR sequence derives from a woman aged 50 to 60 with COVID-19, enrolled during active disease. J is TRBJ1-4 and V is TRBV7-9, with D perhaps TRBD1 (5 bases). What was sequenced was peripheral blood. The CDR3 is CASSLPQGDAKLFF. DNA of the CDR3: TGTGCCAGCAGCTTACCCCAGGGCGACGCAAAACTGTTTTTT.